Below are 8 T cell receptor beta chains sequenced from a single sample in a study of regulatory T cells in long-lasting Graves disease. Time point meaning: persistent/refractory GD, antithyroid drugs over 5 years with positive TRAb. PBMCs were the source of the RNA used for TCR sequencing. Building of the TCR beta libraries involved iRepertoire HTBI primers and Arm-PCR of CDR3 regions. TCRdb itself ran the multiplex PCR reads through MiXCR, one entry per CDR3 protein. The table lists about 290,000 distinct CDR3 sequences, more than 20% of them singletons. The starting material was peripheral blood mononuclear cells (PBMCs), obtained when the disease was refractory, from a patient treated with antithyroid drugs. All receptors derive from a female donor with Graves disease.

The genes are TRBV3-1 and TRBJ2-5; D possibly corresponds to TRBD1 (5 bases). Trimming stripped 0 bases from V and 5 bases from J, with 19 bases between. This CDR3 spans 17 amino acids. Germline values: CDR1 LGHDT, CDR2 YNNKEL (reference sequence). CDR3 sequence reads: CASSQDPDQGLGETQYF. CDR3 in DNA: TGTGCCAGCAGCCAAGATCCGGACCAGGGCCTAGGGGAGACCCAGTACTTC.

This clonotype has only one observation. The chain recombines TRBV14 with TRBJ2-2, with 8 bases that match TRBD1. The ends lost 0 bases at V and 5 bases at J; junction bases unmatched: 11. CDR1 is SGHDN, CDR2 FVKESK, per germline. The CDR3 has 18 residues. The CDR3 DNA is TGTGCCAGCAGCCAAGACCGCCGTCGGACAGGGAAGACCGGGGAGCTGTTTTTT. Amino acid sequence: CASSQDRRRTGKTGELFF.

In its sample, this clonotype was seen a few times. The genes are TRBV2 and TRBJ2-7, with TRBD2 matching 7 bases. Germline V gene data show CDR1 as SNHLY and CDR2 as FYNNEI. The CDR3 length is 13 residues. Unmatched junction bases numbered 5, after V lost 2 bases and J lost 7 bases. The CDR3 DNA reads TGTGCCAGCAGTGAAATGTCGGGGGGTGAGCAGTACTTC. Translating gives CASSEMSGGEQYF.

This clonotype was recorded a few times. The chain carries TRBV4-3 and TRBJ1-2; no clear D. Trimming took 2 bases from V and 0 from J, leaving 16 bases between them. This CDR3 has 17 residues. CDR1 is LGHNA and CDR2 is YSLEER in the germline V gene. For the CDR3, the DNA is TGCGCCAGCAGCCAAAGCTTCTCATTAACAGCTAACTATGGCTACACCTTC. Protein product: CASSQSFSLTANYGYTF.

The chain links TRBV20-1 to TRBJ1-2; D uncertain. Per the germline V gene, CDR1 is DFQATT and CDR2 is SNEGSKA (reference sequence). The CDR3 contains 12 residues. The V and J ends lost 0 bases and 5 bases respectively, with 7 bases between them. CDR3 residues: CSAREGGYGYTF. The CDR3 DNA follows: TGCAGTGCTAGAGAAGGTGGTTATGGCTACACCTTC.

This clonotype occurred many times. The gene calls are TRBV2 and TRBJ2-1; the D is unclear. Trimming left V 6 bases short and J 4 bases short, with 4 bases between. The CDR3 length is 11 residues. Germline lookup yields CDR1 SNHLY and CDR2 FYNNEI. Here the CDR3 reads CASSWYNEQFF. CDR3 bases: TGTGCCAGCAGCTGGTACAATGAGCAGTTCTTC.

This rearrangement joins TRBV6-1 to TRBJ2-7; no clear D. Germline CDR1 reads MNHNS; CDR2 reads SASEGT. The V end lost 4 bases, the J end lost 2 bases, and 12 bases lay between the germline ends. This CDR3 comprises 14 residues. CDR3 DNA: TGTGCCAGCAGTGCGGAGCTCCGACCCTACGAGCAGTACTTC. This codes for CASSAELRPYEQYF.

This clonotype was detected only once. The gene calls are TRBV24-1 and TRBJ2-2, with a tentative D call TRBD1 (6 bases). Germline assignment: CDR1 KGHDR and CDR2 SFDVKD. The V end lost 3 bases, the J end lost 5 bases, and 15 bases lay between the germline ends. The CDR3 consists of 16 residues. CDR3 sequence reads: CATSDRLGASTGELFF. The CDR3, as DNA: TGTGCCACCAGTGATCGGTTGGGGGCTAGTACCGGGGAGCTGTTTTTT.